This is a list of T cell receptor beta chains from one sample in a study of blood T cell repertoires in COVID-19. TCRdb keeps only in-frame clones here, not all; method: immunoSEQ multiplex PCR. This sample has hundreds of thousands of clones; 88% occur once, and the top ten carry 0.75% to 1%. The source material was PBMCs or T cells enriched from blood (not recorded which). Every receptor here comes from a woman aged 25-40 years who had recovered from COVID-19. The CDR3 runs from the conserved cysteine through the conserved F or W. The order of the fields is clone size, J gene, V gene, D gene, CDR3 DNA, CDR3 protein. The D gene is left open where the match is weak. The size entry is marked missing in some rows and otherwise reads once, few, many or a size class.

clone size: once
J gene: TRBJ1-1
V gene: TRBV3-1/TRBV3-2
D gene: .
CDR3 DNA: TGTGCCAGCAGCCAGGGAGTGAAGAACACTGAAGCTTTCTTT
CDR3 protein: CASSQGVKNTEAFF

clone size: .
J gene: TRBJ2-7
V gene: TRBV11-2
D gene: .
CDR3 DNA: TGTGCCAGCAGCTCAACAAAGAGGGTTGGACCTTACGAGCAGTACTTC
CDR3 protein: CASSSTKRVGPYEQYF

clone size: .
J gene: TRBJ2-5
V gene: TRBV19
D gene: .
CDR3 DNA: TGTGCCAGTAGTATCTCGGGTGAGACCCAGTACTTC
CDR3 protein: CASSISGETQYF

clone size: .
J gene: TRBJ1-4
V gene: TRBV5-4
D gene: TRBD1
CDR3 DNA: TGTGCCAGCAGCTTGGGGGGACAGGGTGAAAAACTGTTTTTT
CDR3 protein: CASSLGGQGEKLFF

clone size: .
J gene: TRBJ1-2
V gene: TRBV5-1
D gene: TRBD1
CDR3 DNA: TGCGCCAGCAGCAACACAGGGGGCAGGGGAAACTATGGCTACACCTTC
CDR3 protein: CASSNTGGRGNYGYTF

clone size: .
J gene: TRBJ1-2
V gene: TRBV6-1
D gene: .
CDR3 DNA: TGTGCCAGCAGTGAATTGGGCGAATCCACCCTGAACTATGGCTACACCTTC
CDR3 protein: CASSELGESTLNYGYTF

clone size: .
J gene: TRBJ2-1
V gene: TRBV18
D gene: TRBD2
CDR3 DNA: TGTGCCAGCTCACCTGGGGCGGGGGGGCACAATGAGCAGTTCTTC
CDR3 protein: CASSPGAGGHNEQFF

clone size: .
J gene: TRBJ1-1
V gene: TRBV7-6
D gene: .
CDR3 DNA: TGTGCCAGCAGCTTAGTTTTGGGAAGCGGCCAGAACACTGAAGCTTTCTTT
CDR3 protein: CASSLVLGSGQNTEAFF

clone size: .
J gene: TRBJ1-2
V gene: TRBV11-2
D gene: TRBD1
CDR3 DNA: TGTGCCAGCAGCTCAATGGGAGTGGGACAGGGAGGTAACTATGGCTACACCTTC
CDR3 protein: CASSSMGVGQGGNYGYTF

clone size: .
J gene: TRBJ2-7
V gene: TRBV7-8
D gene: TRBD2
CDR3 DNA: TGTGCCAGCAGCTTCAGACTAGCGGGACCAGTCTACGAGCAGTACTTC
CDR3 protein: CASSFRLAGPVYEQYF

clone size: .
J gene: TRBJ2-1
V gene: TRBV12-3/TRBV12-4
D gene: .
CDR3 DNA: TGTGCCAGCAGTTTCGGGAATGAGCAGTTCTTC
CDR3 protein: CASSFGNEQFF

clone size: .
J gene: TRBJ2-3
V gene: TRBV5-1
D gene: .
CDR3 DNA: TGCGCCAGCAGCTTGGCCGTTGTCGGCACAGATACGCAGTATTTT
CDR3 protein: CASSLAVVGTDTQYF

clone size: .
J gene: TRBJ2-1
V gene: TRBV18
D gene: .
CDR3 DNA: TGTGCCAGCTCACCATTTACGAGAGGGGGTTTCAATGAGCAGTTCTTC
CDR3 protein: CASSPFTRGGFNEQFF

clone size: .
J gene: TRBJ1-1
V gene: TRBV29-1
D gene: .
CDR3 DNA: TGCAGCGTTGAGAGCGTCCCGAGGTTAAGGGTCGGAGGGAACACTGAAGCTTTCTTT
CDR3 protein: CSVESVPRLRVGGNTEAFF

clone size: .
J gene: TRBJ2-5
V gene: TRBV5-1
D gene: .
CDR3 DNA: TGCGCCAGCAGCCGACCTGAAGCGGGAGAGACCCAGTACTTC
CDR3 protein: CASSRPEAGETQYF

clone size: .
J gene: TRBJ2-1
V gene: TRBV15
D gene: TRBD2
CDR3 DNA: TGTGCCACCAGCTTGAGCGGGAGGCGGAATGAGCAGTTCTTC
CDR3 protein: CATSLSGRRNEQFF

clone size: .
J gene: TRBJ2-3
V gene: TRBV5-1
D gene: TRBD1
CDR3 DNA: TGCGCCAGCAGCTTCCAGGGGGAAACAGATACGCAGTATTTT
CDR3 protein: CASSFQGETDTQYF

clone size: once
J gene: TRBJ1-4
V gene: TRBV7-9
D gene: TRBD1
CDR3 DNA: TGTGCCAGCAGCTTCGGGACAGGGTTTGGGAAGGGGGAAAAACTGTTTTTT
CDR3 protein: CASSFGTGFGKGEKLFF

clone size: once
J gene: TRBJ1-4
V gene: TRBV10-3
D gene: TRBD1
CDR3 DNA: TGTGCCATCAGTGGAAGAGACCCCGGGACAGGGGATGAAAAACTGTTTTTT
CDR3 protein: CAISGRDPGTGDEKLFF

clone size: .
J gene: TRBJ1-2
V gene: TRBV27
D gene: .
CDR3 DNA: TGTGCCAGCAGTTTTGGAGGGATGTATGGCTACACCTTC
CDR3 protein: CASSFGGMYGYTF

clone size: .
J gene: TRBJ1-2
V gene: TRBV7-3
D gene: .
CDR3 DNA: TGTGCCAGCAGCGCGAAGGCCCCGAGCGGCGAGGGTTTTAATGGCTACACCTTC
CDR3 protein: CASSAKAPSGEGFNGYTF

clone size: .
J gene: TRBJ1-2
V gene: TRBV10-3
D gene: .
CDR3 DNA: TGTGCCATCAGCCTGGACAGTTATGGCTACACCTTC
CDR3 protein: CAISLDSYGYTF

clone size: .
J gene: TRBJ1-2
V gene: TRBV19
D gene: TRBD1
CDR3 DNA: TGTGCCAGTAGTGCCGACAGGGTGAGTGGCTACACCTTC
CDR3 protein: CASSADRVSGYTF

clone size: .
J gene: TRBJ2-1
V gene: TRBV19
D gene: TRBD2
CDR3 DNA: TGTGCCAGTAGTCCATTTCTTAGCGGGAGCTCCTACAATGAGCAGTTCTTC
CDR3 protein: CASSPFLSGSSYNEQFF

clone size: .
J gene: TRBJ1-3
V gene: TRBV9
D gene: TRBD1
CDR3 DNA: TGTGCCAGCAGCGTAGATTTGGGAGGTTTCGGGACAGGATCTGGAAACACCATATATTTT
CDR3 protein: CASSVDLGGFGTGSGNTIYF

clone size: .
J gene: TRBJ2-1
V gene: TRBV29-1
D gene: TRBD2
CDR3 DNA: TGCAGCGTTGACCCCATGGGGGGGAATGAGCAGTTCTTC
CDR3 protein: CSVDPMGGNEQFF

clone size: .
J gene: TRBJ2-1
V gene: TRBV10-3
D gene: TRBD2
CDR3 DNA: TGTGCCATCAGTGATCCTCTGCGGGAGGCCCCCCGGAATGAGCAGTTCTTC
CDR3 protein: CAISDPLREAPRNEQFF

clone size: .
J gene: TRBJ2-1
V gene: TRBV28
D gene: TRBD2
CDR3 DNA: TGTGCCAGCGTGGGGCTCGGGAGGGCCTACAATGAGCAGTTCTTC
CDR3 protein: CASVGLGRAYNEQFF

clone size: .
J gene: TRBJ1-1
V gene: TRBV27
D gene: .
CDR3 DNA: TGTGCCAGCAGTTACGCCGGGGGTGGGACTGAAGCTTTCTTT
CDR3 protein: CASSYAGGGTEAFF